This TCR beta chain was sequenced for a study of blood T cell repertoires in COVID-19. Overall study: Samples came from the United States, Italy and Spain, spanning acute and convalescent COVID-19. PBMCs, B-cell-depleted T cells, or T cells provided the cDNA or gDNA that made up the material.

V lost 5 bases to trimming and J lost 5 bases; unmatched junction nucleotides: 8. Germline-derived CDR1 and CDR2 are SGHTA and FQGTGA. CDR3 length equals 17 residues. This clone came up once. In the authors' workflow: Scientists estimated how many nucleated cells there were by amplifying reference gene primers. Using immunoSEQ multiplex PCR, the repertoire was profiled, and TCRdb retains in-frame clones only, with some absent. The V and J calls and the clone size are those of that table, but D and trimming were determined from the DNA. The data hold under 150,000 clones, with about 80% observed a single time.

Sequencing was performed on peripheral blood. This sequence joins TRBV7-3 and TRBJ2-1; 14 bases agree with TRBD2. This clonotype was obtained from a woman over 75 with acute or convalescent COVID-19. The CDR3 spells CASSALPGLAGDNEQFF. The CDR3 region has the DNA TGTGCCAGCAGCGCGCTCCCGGGACTAGCGGGGGACAATGAGCAGTTCTTC.